A single sample is the source of the 3 T cell receptor beta chains below, sequenced in a study of blood T cell repertoires in COVID-19. The repertoire was sequenced with immunoSEQ multiplex PCR; TCRdb's copy has only in-frame clones and lacks some. Of about 180,000 clones in the sample, more than 80% are singletons; the top ten hold around 6.8%. Sequenced sample: peripheral blood. The receptors derive from a human donor in a cohort sampled during active COVID-19.

V and J are TRBV5-1 and TRBJ2-5; TRBD1 agrees at 7 bases. Germline CDR1 is SGHRS and CDR2 is YFSETQ. The CDR3 runs 12 residues. V trimming: 7 bases; J trimming: 6 bases; junction bases outside the gene matches: 6. The CDR3 region is CASGDRAKTQYF. The DNA of the CDR3 is TGCGCCAGCGGCGACAGGGCTAAGACCCAGTACTTC.

This clone was found a few times. V gene TRBV15 combines with J gene TRBJ1-2, with D perhaps matching TRBD1 (5 bases). Germline CDR1 LNHNV, CDR2 YYDKDF (reference sequence). The CDR3 sequence is 15 residues long. Trimming removed 0 bases at V and 6 bases at J, with 14 bases between. The DNA for the CDR3 is TGTGCCACCAGCAGAGATCGTGTCCAGGGCCATGGCTACACCTTC. Translated, it gives CATSRDRVQGHGYTF.

The count of this clone is one. The chain recombines TRBV7-2 with TRBJ1-1, with D perhaps matching TRBD1 (6 bases). Germline V gene data show CDR1 as SGHTA and CDR2 as FQGNSA. The CDR3 consists of 16 residues. The V and J ends lost 1 base and 2 bases respectively, with 14 bases between them. The chain's CDR3 is CASSLGGSRGNTEAFF. Here the CDR3 DNA reads TGTGCCAGCAGCTTAGGAGGGTCCAGGGGCAACACTGAAGCTTTCTTT.